The entry that follows covers one T cell receptor beta chain sequence. The record originates from a study of graft-versus-host responses after intestinal transplantation. Study-level information: Multivisceral, liver-intestinal, or isolated intestinal transplants were received by the recipients.

From germline, CDR1 is SGDLS and CDR2 YYNGEE. CDR3 size: 17 residues. Trimming took 4 bases from V and 9 from J, leaving 23 bases between them. Profiling relied on immunoSEQ multiplex PCR, and the TCRdb table lists in-frame clones only, not all of them. The sample consists of around 96,000 clones, over 75% of them appearing once. Source: PBMCs, taken 450 to 460 days after intestinal transplant. The origin of this receptor is a human patient who received an intestinal transplant, so some T cells may come from the graft donor. The J gene is TRBJ2-6, the V gene TRBV9; the D gene is possibly TRBD2 (5 bases). This CDR3 reads CASSSSTRGIDLNVLTF. CDR3 bases: TGTGCCAGCAGCTCCTCTACACGGGGAATCGACCTCAACGTCCTGACTTTC.